The rows below give T cell receptor beta chains drawn from one sample of a study of cytomegalovirus exposure and HLA in healthy donors. TCRdb keeps only in-frame clones here, not all; method: immunoSEQ multiplex PCR. The data contain roughly 110,000 clones, about 70% of them singletons. Sequencing was performed on PBMCs. The receptors were sampled from a young man in good health and CMV-seropositive. Each CDR3 is given with its conserved first and last residue. A D gene is named only where the DNA matches it firmly. Some rows mark clone size as missing; the rest say once, few, many or name a class of expanded clone.

D gene	V gene	clone size	J gene	CDR3 DNA	CDR3 protein
TRBD1	TRBV7-8	.	TRBJ2-7	TGTGCCAGCAGCCGCAACCGGGACAGCATGTACGAGCAGTACTTC	CASSRNRDSMYEQYF
.	TRBV30	.	TRBJ1-5	TGTGCCTGGAGTGTAGGAACAGGTAATCAGCCCCAGCATTTT	CAWSVGTGNQPQHF
.	TRBV13	few	TRBJ1-4	TGTGCCAGCAGCTTAGGGGTCCCCCCGGAGAATGAAAAACTGTTTTTT	CASSLGVPPENEKLFF
TRBD1	TRBV29-1	few	TRBJ1-2	TGCAGCGGTGAGACAGGGGGCGGTGGCTACACCTTC	CSGETGGGGYTF
TRBD1	TRBV7-2	.	TRBJ1-2	TGTGCCAGCAGCTTAGCCGGGACAGGGATAGGGTATGGCTACACCTTC	CASSLAGTGIGYGYTF
.	TRBV7-9	few	TRBJ2-4	TGTGCCAGCAGCTCCGCGCGGGCTAAAAACATTCAGTACTTC	CASSSARAKNIQYF
.	TRBV11-3	.	TRBJ2-1	TGTGCCAGCAGCTTAGCGCAGGTCAATGAGCAGTTCTTC	CASSLAQVNEQFF
TRBD1	TRBV5-1	.	TRBJ1-1	TGCGCCAGCAGCTCACACAGGGGCACTGAAGCTTTCTTT	CASSSHRGTEAFF
.	TRBV29-1	.	TRBJ1-1	TGCAGCGTTGGGGTTGGCATCCTAGGCACTGAAGCTTTCTTT	CSVGVGILGTEAFF
.	TRBV4-2	.	TRBJ1-2	TGTGCCAGCAGCCCGGGAGAGTTTTTGTTCTATGGCTACACCTTC	CASSPGEFLFYGYTF
.	TRBV9	.	TRBJ1-1	TGTGCCAGCAGCGTAGTATCAGGGTTGAACACTGAAGCTTTCTTT	CASSVVSGLNTEAFF
.	TRBV9	.	TRBJ2-7	TGTGCCAGCAGCGGATCTAGCGAGGAGCAGTACTTC	CASSGSSEEQYF
.	TRBV7-2	.	TRBJ1-3	TGTGCCAGCAGCCCCTCGAGAGACTCTGGAAACACCATATATTTT	CASSPSRDSGNTIYF
.	TRBV6-1	.	TRBJ1-2	TGTGCCAGCAGTGAAAGGCGGGGTAGCTATGGCTACACCTTC	CASSERRGSYGYTF
TRBD2	TRBV11-2	.	TRBJ2-7	TGTGCCAGCCGCGACTACGGGGGGAACTACGAGCAGTACTTC	CASRDYGGNYEQYF
TRBD2	TRBV5-1	few	TRBJ2-7	TGCGCCAGCAGACTCTCCGGGACTAGCGGGGGGGTTAGCTCCTACGAGCAGTACTTC	CASRLSGTSGGVSSYEQYF
TRBD2	TRBV5-6	.	TRBJ2-6	TGTGCCAGCAGCAGACTAGCGGGGGGGCCATCTGGGGCCAACGTCCTGACTTTC	CASSRLAGGPSGANVLTF
.	TRBV11-2	.	TRBJ2-7	TGTGCCAGCAGCTTAGGTGGCCTCGACTACGAGCAGTACTTC	CASSLGGLDYEQYF
.	TRBV9	.	TRBJ2-1	TGTGCCAGCAGCGTAGATGTGAGATCAGGAGCCAGGGACAATGAGCAGTTCTTC	CASSVDVRSGARDNEQFF
TRBD1	TRBV27	.	TRBJ1-5	TGTGCCAGCAGTTCAGACGGGACAGCCTTTTATAGCAATCAGCCCCAGCATTTT	CASSSDGTAFYSNQPQHF
TRBD2	TRBV2	.	TRBJ2-5	TGTGCCAGCACCGTATCAGCGGGGGGGCGTGAGACCCAGTACTTC	CASTVSAGGRETQYF
TRBD1	TRBV30	.	TRBJ2-5	TGTGCCTGGAGACCCTGGACAGGGGGCGAGGAGACCCAGTACTTC	CAWRPWTGGEETQYF
.	TRBV11-2	.	TRBJ2-4	TGTGCCAGCAGCGGACTAGCCAAAAACATTCAGTACTTC	CASSGLAKNIQYF